Listed below are T cell receptor beta chains from one sample, sequenced in a study of shared clonotypes between healthy human individuals. Data came from immunoSEQ multiplex PCR; TCRdb stores just in-frame clones and leaves some out. In the table there are some 2 million clones, roughly 94% of which are singletons. The specimen sequenced was naive CD4+ T cells sorted from blood. The receptor set was obtained from a man aged 18 to 29 in good health. Both conserved end residues are part of each CDR3. Each record gives: D gene, V gene, J gene, CDR3 DNA, CDR3 protein. A D gene is named only where the DNA matches it firmly.

d_gene: TRBD2; v_gene: TRBV30; j_gene: TRBJ2-1; CDR3nt: TGTGCCTGGAGTGTCGGGGGGGAAGCGATCTTC; CDR3aa: CAWSVGGEAIF
d_gene: -; v_gene: TRBV10-3; j_gene: TRBJ2-5; CDR3nt: TGTGCCATCTCAGACACCCTGGCGAGGGAGACCCAGTACTTC; CDR3aa: CAISDTLARETQYF
d_gene: -; v_gene: TRBV14; j_gene: TRBJ2-7; CDR3nt: TGTGCCAGCAGCTACGGACGGGCCTCCTACGAGCAGTACTTC; CDR3aa: CASSYGRASYEQYF
d_gene: -; v_gene: TRBV5-1; j_gene: TRBJ2-5; CDR3nt: TGCGCCAGCAGCTTGGATCCCGGGACCCAAGGGACCCAGTACTTC; CDR3aa: CASSLDPGTQGTQYF
d_gene: -; v_gene: TRBV27; j_gene: TRBJ2-2; CDR3nt: TGTGCCAGCAGTTTACAAGTAGGGCCGAACACCGGGGAGCTGTTTTTT; CDR3aa: CASSLQVGPNTGELFF
d_gene: -; v_gene: TRBV19; j_gene: TRBJ1-1; CDR3nt: TGTGCCAGTAGTATAGAGGAGAGGAACACTGAAGCTTTCTTT; CDR3aa: CASSIEERNTEAFF
d_gene: -; v_gene: TRBV11-2; j_gene: TRBJ1-1; CDR3nt: TGTGCCAGCAGCCCGCTCACCGGGAAATCGCATGAAGCTTTCTTT; CDR3aa: CASSPLTGKSHEAFF
d_gene: -; v_gene: TRBV19; j_gene: TRBJ2-7; CDR3nt: TGTGCCAGTAGTATCCAGCCAGGCTCCTACGAGCAGTACTTC; CDR3aa: CASSIQPGSYEQYF
d_gene: -; v_gene: TRBV5-1; j_gene: TRBJ2-2; CDR3nt: TGCGCCAGCAGCGAACAGGGTAACACCGGGGAGCTGTTTTTT; CDR3aa: CASSEQGNTGELFF
d_gene: -; v_gene: TRBV6-5; j_gene: TRBJ2-7; CDR3nt: TGTGCCAGCAGACGAACGGGACTTGGGTATTACGAGCAGTACTTC; CDR3aa: CASRRTGLGYYEQYF
d_gene: -; v_gene: TRBV20-1; j_gene: TRBJ1-4; CDR3nt: TGCAGTGCTATTATTAATGAAAAACTGTTTTTT; CDR3aa: CSAIINEKLFF
d_gene: TRBD1; v_gene: TRBV2; j_gene: TRBJ2-7; CDR3nt: TGTGCCAGCAGTGGCCCCCCCGAGGTCAGGGGGACCTACGAGCAGTACTTC; CDR3aa: CASSGPPEVRGTYEQYF
d_gene: -; v_gene: TRBV2; j_gene: TRBJ2-7; CDR3nt: TGTGCCAGCAGCCCCCACCCCAGGGCCGAGCAGTACTTC; CDR3aa: CASSPHPRAEQYF
d_gene: TRBD2; v_gene: TRBV7-2; j_gene: TRBJ2-7; CDR3nt: TGTGCCAGCAGCCAGCTAGCGGGAGTAAACGAGCAGTACTTC; CDR3aa: CASSQLAGVNEQYF
d_gene: -; v_gene: TRBV4-3; j_gene: TRBJ2-3; CDR3nt: TGCGCCAGCAGCCAAGGAGGTTCAGATACGCAGTATTTT; CDR3aa: CASSQGGSDTQYF
d_gene: TRBD1; v_gene: TRBV30; j_gene: TRBJ1-1; CDR3nt: TGTGCCTGGAGACAGGGGGCCGGGGCTGAAGCTTTCTTT; CDR3aa: CAWRQGAGAEAFF
d_gene: -; v_gene: TRBV6-6; j_gene: TRBJ2-7; CDR3nt: TGTGCCAGCACTCCACCTCTTAAGAAGGGGCAGTACTTC; CDR3aa: CASTPPLKKGQYF
d_gene: -; v_gene: TRBV7-8; j_gene: TRBJ1-1; CDR3nt: TGTGCCAGCAACGTGCAGGGGTACACTGAAGCTTTCTTT; CDR3aa: CASNVQGYTEAFF